The 19 T cell receptor beta chains presented below share a single source sample, sequenced in a study of T cells in localized non-small cell lung cancer (dated by TCRdb to the early 2020s). The library was generated by the immunoSEQ multiplex PCR assay. TCRdb stores this immuneACCESS table with in-frame sequences only. Part of the clones is absent; in the studies checked, under half of the shortfall reflects unresolved V genes, and no reason is known for the rest. Recorded for this sample are around 78,000 clones; around 80% of them occurred a single time. 8% to 10% of the sample belongs to the ten largest clones. Sequencing used peripheral blood, obtained before any cancer treatment. Receptors were obtained from a female donor of 60 years or more with stage I lung adenocarcinoma.

The V call is TRBV18, the J call TRBJ2-4; D perhaps matches TRBD2 (5 bases). Germline loops: CDR1 KGHSH, CDR2 LQKENI. This CDR3 spans 12 amino acids. V lost 10 bases, J lost 2 bases, and 9 bases lay in between. The CDR3 sequence is CATGETKNIQYF. The CDR3 DNA sequence: TGTGCCACCGGGGAGACCAAAAACATTCAGTACTTC.

A note on this clone: One end of the junction fails to match germline, which may point to a read error. The chain combines TRBV10-3 with TRBJ1-2; tentative D call: TRBD1 (5 bases). The germline V gene has CDR1 ENHRY and CDR2 SYGVKD. This CDR3 contains 13 residues. Here the CDR3 DNA reads TGTGCCAGCAGTTACGGGGGGTCGTATGGCTACACCTTC. It yields the protein CASSYGGSYGYTF.

The chain couples TRBV7-9 to TRBJ2-5; 11 bases map to TRBD1. Losses at the gene ends were 5 bases for V and 0 bases for J; bases not matched to a gene: 8. Per the germline V gene, CDR1 is SEHNR and CDR2 is FQNEAQ (reference sequence). The CDR3 consists of 17 residues. The CDR3 DNA sequence: TGTGCCAGCAGCAGTGGGACAGGGGGAAGGTACCAAGAGACCCAGTACTTC. Residues: CASSSGTGGRYQETQYF.

The chain employs TRBV19 and TRBJ1-1; 11 bases agree with TRBD1. The CDR3 has 14 amino acids. V lost 11 bases and J lost 6; bases outside the gene matches: 11. The germline CDR1 and CDR2 sequences are LNHDA and SQIVND (reference sequence). The CDR3 loop reads CASQFRGQGAEAFF. DNA for the CDR3: TGTGCCTCCCAGTTTAGGGGACAGGGGGCTGAAGCTTTCTTT. Full variable domain (remainder filled in from reference TRBV19 and TRBJ1-1): DGGITQSPKYLFRKEGQNVTLSCEQNLNHDAMYWYRQDPGQGLRLIYYSQIVNDFQKGDIAEGYSVSREKKESFPLTVTSAQKNPTAFYLCASQFRGQGAEAFFGQGTRLTVV.

V usage is TRBV7-2 and J usage is TRBJ2-3; TRBD1 might be the D (6 bases). V was shortened by 4 bases and J by 5 bases, with 13 bases between the two germline ends. The CDR3 runs 14 residues. Germline-derived CDR1 and CDR2 are SGHTA and FQGNSA. The CDR3 DNA sequence: TGTGCCAGCAGCTCCGCAGGGGCGCAAGATACGCAGTATTTT. It yields the protein CASSSAGAQDTQYF.

This chain uses TRBV5-1 with TRBJ2-3; the D is unclear. The germline gives CDR1 SGHRS, CDR2 YFSETQ. V lost 4 bases and J 2 bases, leaving 14 bases between the germline ends. The CDR3 loop spans 15 amino acids. As DNA, the CDR3 is TGCGCCAGCAGCCTTGACATCACCTCCACAGATACGCAGTATTTT. This sequence encodes CASSLDITSTDTQYF.

The rearrangement uses TRBV9 and TRBJ2-2; tentative D call: TRBD2 (6 bases). The CDR3 runs to 19 residues. The V and J ends lost 1 base and 2 bases respectively, with 21 bases between them. Germline V gene data show CDR1 as SGDLS and CDR2 as YYNGEE. The CDR3 sequence: CASSVNVREPRTNTGELFF. The CDR3 region has the DNA TGTGCCAGCAGCGTAAACGTCCGGGAGCCGAGGACTAACACCGGGGAGCTGTTTTTT.

This chain joins TRBV28 and TRBJ2-7; D perhaps matches TRBD2 (7 bases). Germline CDR1 is MDHEN and CDR2 is SYDVKM. CDR3 length: 14 amino acids. Trimming removed 5 bases from V and 7 bases from J, with 18 bases in between. Here the CDR3 DNA reads TGTGCCAGCAGTACATTCGGGGGGCCTGGTGAGCAGTACTTC. Its translation: CASSTFGGPGEQYF.

The chain links TRBV4-2 to TRBJ1-2, with TRBD1 as a possible D gene (6 bases). V was trimmed by 4 bases and J by 8 bases, leaving 14 bases between them. Germline V gives CDR1 LGHNA, CDR2 YNFKEQ. The CDR3 sequence is 13 residues long. CDR3 in amino acids: CASSRLGATGYTF. The CDR3 nucleotides are TGTGCCAGCAGCCGCCTGGGGGCGACAGGCTACACCTTC.

V and J are TRBV7-2 and TRBJ2-1; maybe TRBD2 (7 bases). The ends were cut back, 3 bases at V and 8 bases at J, with 17 bases in the middle. In germline, CDR1 is SGHTA, CDR2 FQGNSA. This CDR3 has 15 amino acids. For the CDR3, the DNA is TGTGCCAGCAGCTTCTTGGGAGGGGGATGGGATGAGCAGTTCTTC. This translates into CASSFLGGGWDEQFF.

CDR3 protein: CSAGVEERKYF. CDR3 DNA sequence: TGCAGTGCTGGGGTGGAGGAAAGGAAGTACTTC. The chain combines TRBV20-1 with TRBJ2-4, with D maybe TRBD2 (5 bases). V lost 5 bases and J lost 14, with 16 bases in between. In germline, CDR1 is DFQATT, CDR2 SNEGSKA (reference sequence). CDR3 length: 11 residues.

V usage is TRBV19 and J usage is TRBJ1-1; D uncertain. The germline gives CDR1 LNHDA, CDR2 SQIVND (reference sequence). Deletions cut 4 bases from V and 0 bases from J, with 12 bases between. The CDR3 has 15 amino acids. DNA for the CDR3: TGTGCCAGTAGTACCCAAGAGTGGTTGAACACTGAAGCTTTCTTT. Translated, it gives CASSTQEWLNTEAFF.

This chain joins TRBV5-4 and TRBJ1-4, with D unclear. This CDR3 spans 13 amino acids. CDR1 is SGHNT and CDR2 is YYREEE in the germline V gene (reference sequence). The V end lost 5 bases, the J end lost 14 bases, and 19 bases lay between the germline ends. The CDR3 nucleotides read TGTGCCAGCAGTTTCGACCCCGGGCAGCCGCTGTTTTTT. Its translation is CASSFDPGQPLFF.

This sequence joins TRBV4-2 and TRBJ2-2; D is unresolved. This CDR3 spans 12 amino acids. Per the germline V gene, CDR1 is LGHNA and CDR2 is YNFKEQ. Deletions cut 4 bases from V and 6 bases from J, with 6 bases between. The CDR3 DNA reads TGTGCCAGCAGCCCATCTGCCGGGGAGCTGTTTTTT. Translation gives CASSPSAGELFF.

The genes are TRBV7-9 and TRBJ2-3, with 8 nucleotides matching TRBD1. J gave up 5 bases and V 5 bases, and 15 bases lay outside the gene matches. The CDR3 is 17 amino acids. Germline V gives CDR1 SEHNR, CDR2 FQNEAQ (reference sequence). The CDR3 DNA is TGTGCCAGCAGCCGTACTCGGGGACAGGCTGCAGAAGATACGCAGTATTTT. This sequence encodes CASSRTRGQAAEDTQYF.

In DNA form, the CDR3 reads TGTGCCAGCAGTTTATGGGGCCAGGGCAATCAGCCCCAGCATTTT. It is translated as CASSLWGQGNQPQHF. The rearrangement uses TRBV27 and TRBJ1-5, with D maybe TRBD1 (5 bases). Trimming shortened V by 1 base and J by 2 bases, and 9 bases separated the two germline ends. This CDR3 is built from 15 residues. Germline CDR1 is MNHEY and CDR2 is SMNVEV (reference sequence).

The chain recombines TRBV10-3 with TRBJ2-1; 8 nucleotides line up with TRBD1. This CDR3 spans 13 amino acids. From germline, CDR1 is ENHRY and CDR2 SYGVKD. Trimming removed 10 bases from V and 2 bases from J; junction bases left unmatched: 4. DNA for the CDR3: TGTGCCAACAGCAGGGGGCCCTACAATGAGCAGTTCTTC. Translated, it gives CANSRGPYNEQFF.

The genes are TRBV7-8 and TRBJ2-7, with 7 positions matching TRBD1. The germline gives CDR1 SGHVS, CDR2 FQNEAQ. J gave up 2 bases and V 1 base, and 5 bases lay outside the gene matches. CDR3 size: 15 residues. The DNA of the CDR3 is TGTGCCAGCAGCTTAGAAGGGGGCCTAACCTACGAGCAGTACTTC. As protein: CASSLEGGLTYEQYF. Drawing the rest from reference TRBV7-8 and TRBJ2-7, the complete variable domain is GAGVSQSPRYKVAKRGQDVALRCDPISGHVSLFWYQQALGQGPEFLTYFQNEAQLDKSGLPSDRFFAERPEGSVSTLKIQRTQQEDSAVYLCASSLEGGLTYEQYFGPGTRLTVT.

The V call is TRBV6-1, the J call TRBJ1-1, with TRBD1 as a possible D gene (5 bases). The CDR3 has 12 residues. V lost 6 bases and J lost 5, with 10 bases in between. Germline values: CDR1 MNHNS, CDR2 SASEGT. The CDR3 DNA sequence: TGTGCCAGCAGAGGGGTAGATACTGAAGCTTTCTTT. Protein: CASRGVDTEAFF.